Detailed here is one TCR beta chain. The antigen remains undetermined. The CDR3 extends over 17 amino acids. V gave up 0 bases and J gave up 6 bases; unmatched junction bases: 8. Germline V lookup: CDR1 SGHNT, CDR2 YYREEE (reference sequence). The sample originates from a study of memory CD4+ T cells and cytomegalovirus serostatus. On the study more broadly: Of the healthy Belgian adults, nine or ten were CMV seropositive and approximately 24 seronegative.

General study points: About two fifths of the roughly 160 known CMV-associated TCRbeta sequences appeared in CD4+ memory.

Per the authors' pipeline: After removing out-of-frame reads, 2,204,828 distinct TCRbeta sequences remained. The table came from immunoSEQ multiplex PCR; TCRdb's copy has only in-frame clones and leaves some out. D and trimming come from the DNA, and the V and J calls and clone size come from that table. The table includes 50,000 or so clones, about 80% detected once. Single viable CD3+CD4+CD8-CD45RO+ cells were sorted as the memory CD4+ T cells. Sequenced input: memory CD4+ T cells from blood. The V gene is TRBV5-4, the J gene TRBJ2-3; 12 nucleotides line up with TRBD2. This sequence was found in an adult in good health and CMV-seropositive. The CDR3, as DNA: TGTGCCAGCAGCTTGGTAGGACTAGCGGGGCTCGGGGATACGCAGTATTTT. It translates to CASSLVGLAGLGDTQYF. Looking up the rest from reference TRBV5-4 and TRBJ2-3 gives the full variable domain: ETGVTQSPTHLIKTRGQQVTLRCSSQSGHNTVSWYQQALGQGPQFIFQYYREEENGRGNFPPRFSGLQFPNYSSELNVNALELDDSALYLCASSLVGLAGLGDTQYFGPGTRLTVL.